The rows below give T cell receptor beta chains drawn from one sample of a study of vaccination and CD4 T cells after COVID-19. TCRdb re-called the PCR reads with MiXCR, one entry per CDR3 protein. The sample contains about 8,300 distinct CDR3 sequences, 36% of which appear only once. These receptors have no identified antigens. Sequenced: CD4+ T cells from blood, cultured in vitro. These receptors were taken from a human donor in good health. Both conserved end residues are part of each CDR3. The order of the fields is J gene, D gene, V gene, clone size, CDR3 protein, CDR3 DNA. A D gene is named only where the DNA matches it firmly. For some rows the clone size is stated as once, few or many, or as a class when expanded; others skip it.

j_call: TRBJ2-1; d_call: -; v_call: TRBV7-2; clone_size: few; cdr3_aa: CASSRLTEQFF; cdr3_nt: TGTGCCAGCAGCCGACTGACCGAGCAGTTCTTC
j_call: TRBJ1-5; d_call: -; v_call: TRBV19; clone_size: -; cdr3_aa: CATMDSENQPQHF; cdr3_nt: TGTGCCACCATGGACAGCGAAAATCAGCCCCAGCATTTT
j_call: TRBJ2-7; d_call: TRBD1; v_call: TRBV7-9; clone_size: medium-sized; cdr3_aa: CASSHTDRVGYEQYF; cdr3_nt: TGTGCCAGCAGCCACACCGACAGGGTAGGCTACGAGCAGTACTTC
j_call: TRBJ2-3; d_call: TRBD2; v_call: TRBV6-5; clone_size: large; cdr3_aa: CASSYSMLSGGYTDTQYF; cdr3_nt: TGTGCCAGCAGTTACTCGATGCTTAGCGGGGGCTACACAGATACGCAGTATTTT
j_call: TRBJ2-7; d_call: -; v_call: TRBV11-2; clone_size: -; cdr3_aa: CASTPLGQLYEQYF; cdr3_nt: TGTGCCAGCACCCCCCTGGGGCAGTTATACGAGCAGTACTTC
j_call: TRBJ1-5; d_call: -; v_call: TRBV20-1; clone_size: -; cdr3_aa: CSAKQGNSNQPQHF; cdr3_nt: TGCAGTGCCAAGCAGGGAAATAGCAATCAGCCCCAGCATTTT
j_call: TRBJ1-4; d_call: -; v_call: TRBV15; clone_size: few; cdr3_aa: CATSREQGPEKLFF; cdr3_nt: TGTGCCACCAGCAGAGAGCAGGGTCCTGAAAAACTGTTTTTT
j_call: TRBJ1-1; d_call: -; v_call: TRBV5-1; clone_size: -; cdr3_aa: CASSLGGLNTEAFF; cdr3_nt: TGCGCCAGCAGCTTGGGGGGATTGAACACTGAAGCTTTCTTT
j_call: TRBJ2-2; d_call: -; v_call: TRBV7-9; clone_size: few; cdr3_aa: CASRRDRNTGELFF; cdr3_nt: TGTGCCAGCAGGCGGGACAGAAACACCGGGGAGCTGTTTTTT
j_call: TRBJ2-1; d_call: -; v_call: TRBV19; clone_size: few; cdr3_aa: CASSIAGNEQFF; cdr3_nt: TGTGCCAGTAGTATAGCAGGCAATGAGCAGTTCTTC
j_call: TRBJ2-7; d_call: TRBD1; v_call: TRBV6-1; clone_size: -; cdr3_aa: CASRDRISSYEQYF; cdr3_nt: TGTGCCAGCAGGGACAGGATCAGCTCCTACGAGCAGTACTTC
j_call: TRBJ2-3; d_call: TRBD2; v_call: TRBV7-3; clone_size: -; cdr3_aa: CASSFGTIGSTQYF; cdr3_nt: TGTGCCAGCAGCTTCGGGACTATTGGAAGTACGCAGTATTTT
j_call: TRBJ1-1; d_call: -; v_call: TRBV20-1; clone_size: few; cdr3_aa: CSAPREMNTEAFF; cdr3_nt: TGCAGTGCCCCTCGTGAAATGAACACTGAAGCTTTCTTT
j_call: TRBJ2-7; d_call: TRBD1; v_call: TRBV12-3/TRBV12-4; clone_size: -; cdr3_aa: CASRRQGAREQYF; cdr3_nt: TGTGCCAGCAGAAGACAGGGGGCGCGTGAGCAGTACTTC
j_call: TRBJ1-5; d_call: -; v_call: TRBV18; clone_size: -; cdr3_aa: CASSQQQVSNQPQHF; cdr3_nt: TGTGCCAGCTCCCAACAACAGGTTAGCAATCAGCCCCAGCATTTT
j_call: TRBJ1-2; d_call: -; v_call: TRBV6-1; clone_size: -; cdr3_aa: CASRHEGGYTF; cdr3_nt: TGTGCCAGCAGACACGAGGGGGGCTACACCTTC
j_call: TRBJ1-1; d_call: -; v_call: TRBV19; clone_size: -; cdr3_aa: CASSTRNQGTEAFF; cdr3_nt: TGTGCCAGTAGTACCCGTAATCAGGGCACTGAAGCTTTCTTT
j_call: TRBJ2-3; d_call: -; v_call: TRBV24-1; clone_size: -; cdr3_aa: CATSDGDGGTDTQYF; cdr3_nt: TGTGCCACCAGTGACGGCGACGGGGGCACAGATACGCAGTATTTT
j_call: TRBJ2-5; d_call: -; v_call: TRBV20-1; clone_size: -; cdr3_aa: CSAVRIEETQYF; cdr3_nt: TGCAGTGCTGTAAGAATTGAAGAGACCCAGTACTTC
j_call: TRBJ1-5; d_call: -; v_call: TRBV19; clone_size: few; cdr3_aa: CASSGRRRNQPQHF; cdr3_nt: TGTGCCAGTAGTGGCAGAAGACGCAATCAGCCCCAGCATTTT
j_call: TRBJ1-5; d_call: -; v_call: TRBV27; clone_size: -; cdr3_aa: CASSSKGSQPQHF; cdr3_nt: TGTGCCAGCAGTTCTAAGGGGTCACAGCCCCAGCATTTT
j_call: TRBJ1-2; d_call: TRBD1; v_call: TRBV19; clone_size: few; cdr3_aa: CASSGTGKLSYGYTF; cdr3_nt: TGTGCCAGTAGCGGGACAGGGAAACTCAGCTATGGCTACACCTTC
j_call: TRBJ1-2; d_call: TRBD1; v_call: TRBV5-6; clone_size: -; cdr3_aa: CASSSPGQGDGYTF; cdr3_nt: TGTGCCAGCAGCTCTCCGGGACAGGGCGATGGCTACACCTTC
j_call: TRBJ1-2; d_call: -; v_call: TRBV11-2; clone_size: few; cdr3_aa: CASNLEGYGYTF; cdr3_nt: TGTGCCAGCAACTTAGAGGGTTATGGCTACACCTTC
j_call: TRBJ2-7; d_call: TRBD1; v_call: TRBV20-1; clone_size: medium-sized; cdr3_aa: CSARDPGQAATYEQYF; cdr3_nt: TGCAGTGCTAGAGATCCCGGACAGGCCGCTACCTACGAGCAGTACTTC
j_call: TRBJ1-5; d_call: -; v_call: TRBV20-1; clone_size: medium-sized; cdr3_aa: CSASTIGVDQPQHF; cdr3_nt: TGCAGTGCATCTACGATAGGGGTAGATCAGCCCCAGCATTTT
j_call: TRBJ1-5; d_call: -; v_call: TRBV7-9; clone_size: -; cdr3_aa: CASSADGGNQPQHF; cdr3_nt: TGTGCCAGCAGCGCAGATGGGGGCAATCAGCCCCAGCATTTT
j_call: TRBJ1-1; d_call: -; v_call: TRBV10-3; clone_size: -; cdr3_aa: CAIRGTPNTEAFF; cdr3_nt: TGTGCCATCAGGGGGACGCCGAACACTGAAGCTTTCTTT
j_call: TRBJ1-2; d_call: -; v_call: TRBV5-1; clone_size: -; cdr3_aa: CASREAGSLYGYTF; cdr3_nt: TGCGCCAGCCGTGAGGCAGGGTCCCTCTATGGCTACACCTTC
j_call: TRBJ2-1; d_call: TRBD1; v_call: TRBV12-5; clone_size: -; cdr3_aa: CASGPGQGGDEQFF; cdr3_nt: TGTGCTAGTGGCCCCGGACAGGGTGGGGATGAGCAGTTCTTC
j_call: TRBJ1-2; d_call: TRBD1; v_call: TRBV6-2/TRBV6-3; clone_size: few; cdr3_aa: CASSRNRDRGISNYGYTF; cdr3_nt: TGTGCCAGCAGTCGTAACCGGGACAGGGGGATTAGTAACTATGGCTACACCTTC
j_call: TRBJ2-5; d_call: -; v_call: TRBV24-1; clone_size: -; cdr3_aa: CATSDAETQYF; cdr3_nt: TGTGCCACCAGTGATGCGGAGACCCAGTACTTC
j_call: TRBJ2-3; d_call: -; v_call: TRBV19; clone_size: -; cdr3_aa: CASSILTILGDTQYF; cdr3_nt: TGTGCCAGTAGTATTCTGACGATACTTGGGGATACGCAGTATTTT
j_call: TRBJ2-7; d_call: -; v_call: TRBV6-5; clone_size: -; cdr3_aa: CASSSGREQYF; cdr3_nt: TGTGCCAGCAGTTCCGGACGCGAGCAGTACTTC
j_call: TRBJ1-5; d_call: -; v_call: TRBV30; clone_size: few; cdr3_aa: CAWRLGGSQPQHF; cdr3_nt: TGTGCCTGGAGACTAGGAGGGAGTCAGCCCCAGCATTTT
j_call: TRBJ1-1; d_call: TRBD1; v_call: TRBV6-1; clone_size: few; cdr3_aa: CASSETGPNTEAFF; cdr3_nt: TGTGCCAGCAGTGAGACAGGGCCGAACACTGAAGCTTTCTTT
j_call: TRBJ1-6; d_call: -; v_call: TRBV7-3; clone_size: -; cdr3_aa: CASSLLMNSPLHF; cdr3_nt: TGTGCCAGCAGCTTATTGATGAATTCACCCCTCCACTTT
j_call: TRBJ1-2; d_call: -; v_call: TRBV10-3; clone_size: -; cdr3_aa: CAISGNAKDGIYGYTF; cdr3_nt: TGTGCCATCAGTGGAAATGCCAAGGACGGAATCTATGGCTACACCTTC
j_call: TRBJ1-5; d_call: -; v_call: TRBV7-8; clone_size: -; cdr3_aa: CASSLSLGNQPQHF; cdr3_nt: TGTGCCAGCAGCTTGTCCCTTGGCAATCAGCCCCAGCATTTT
j_call: TRBJ1-4; d_call: -; v_call: TRBV6-1; clone_size: -; cdr3_aa: CASSDPGSGEKLFF; cdr3_nt: TGTGCCAGCAGTGATCCGGGCTCGGGTGAAAAACTGTTTTTT
j_call: TRBJ2-3; d_call: -; v_call: TRBV4-1; clone_size: few; cdr3_aa: CASTTGASTDTQYF; cdr3_nt: TGCGCCTCGACGACGGGAGCTAGCACAGATACGCAGTATTTT
j_call: TRBJ2-2; d_call: -; v_call: TRBV6-1; clone_size: few; cdr3_aa: CASSAAGAVNTGELFF; cdr3_nt: TGTGCCAGCAGTGCCGCCGGAGCGGTCAACACCGGGGAGCTGTTTTTT
j_call: TRBJ2-1; d_call: -; v_call: TRBV6-1; clone_size: few; cdr3_aa: CASSERGFDEQFF; cdr3_nt: TGTGCCAGCAGTGAAAGGGGGTTCGATGAGCAGTTCTTC
j_call: TRBJ2-7; d_call: -; v_call: TRBV9; clone_size: -; cdr3_aa: CASSAGLDRTYEQYF; cdr3_nt: TGTGCCAGCAGCGCGGGTCTAGATCGAACCTACGAGCAGTACTTC
j_call: TRBJ1-6; d_call: -; v_call: TRBV18; clone_size: -; cdr3_aa: CATRGASSYNSPLHF; cdr3_nt: TGTGCCACCCGGGGAGCGAGCTCCTATAATTCACCCCTCCACTTT
j_call: TRBJ1-2; d_call: -; v_call: TRBV6-1; clone_size: few; cdr3_aa: CASRGHQGAYGYTF; cdr3_nt: TGTGCCAGCAGGGGCCACCAGGGTGCCTATGGCTACACCTTC
j_call: TRBJ2-3; d_call: TRBD2; v_call: TRBV6-1; clone_size: few; cdr3_aa: CASSQLSGGGRFTDTQYF; cdr3_nt: TGTGCCAGCAGTCAGCTTTCGGGCGGGGGGCGATTCACAGATACGCAGTATTTT